This is a list of T cell receptor beta chains from one sample in a study of blood T cell repertoires in COVID-19. Some clones are missing from TCRdb's copy, which holds only in-frame ones; the method was immunoSEQ multiplex PCR. The table has tens of thousands of clones, 87% seen once. The sequencing sample was made of peripheral blood. Every receptor here comes from a man aged 60 to 69 with acute or convalescent COVID-19. The CDR3 runs from the conserved cysteine through the conserved F or W. D genes are given only for firm matches. Size tells how often a clone was seen (once, few, many) or the class of an expanded clone, and some rows leave it out.

>.|TRBV6-2/TRBV6-3|.|TRBJ1-1
TGTGCCAGCAGTTCGTGGGAGGACACTGAAGCTTTCTTT
CASSSWEDTEAFF
>.|TRBV4-3|TRBD2|TRBJ2-5
TGCGCCAGCAGCCAAGACCCTGGGACTAGCGGAACGGAGACCCAGTACTTC
CASSQDPGTSGTETQYF
>.|TRBV28|.|TRBJ1-5
TGTGCCAGCGGACCACTGCCTCAGGGGCCCCAGCATTTT
CASGPLPQGPQHF
>.|TRBV25-1|.|TRBJ2-1
TGTGCCAGCAGTGCCCTCGGGTTAGGCTACAATGAGCAGTTCTTC
CASSALGLGYNEQFF
>.|TRBV7-2|TRBD2|TRBJ2-7
TGTGCCAGCAGCGTCACCGGGACTAGCCCCGCCGAGCAGTACTTC
CASSVTGTSPAEQYF
>once|TRBV19|TRBD2|TRBJ2-1
TGTGCCAGTAGTACTGGGGCGCGGGGGGGCGGTGAGCAGTTCTTC
CASSTGARGGGEQFF
>.|TRBV7-4|.|TRBJ2-3
TGTGCCAGCAAACAGAATACGCAGTATTTT
CASKQNTQYF
>.|TRBV18|.|TRBJ1-1
TGTGCCAGCTCACCCCCGACCGGGAGGACTGAAGCTTTCTTT
CASSPPTGRTEAFF
>.|TRBV6-5|.|TRBJ2-5
TGTGCCAGCAGTTACCCGACGGGGACCCAGTACTTC
CASSYPTGTQYF
>.|TRBV30|.|TRBJ1-6
TGTGCCTGGAGAGGGGGACCTATCCACGGTTCACCCCTCCACTTT
CAWRGGPIHGSPLHF
>.|TRBV7-2|TRBD2|TRBJ2-5
TGTGCCAGCAGCTTTAAGTCGGGTAGCGGGGGAAAAGAGACCCAGTACTTC
CASSFKSGSGGKETQYF
>.|TRBV5-5|.|TRBJ1-3
TGTGCCAGCAGCCGGGGGAGAACTGGAAACACCATATATTTT
CASSRGRTGNTIYF
>.|TRBV30|.|TRBJ1-5
TGTGCCTGGAGTGTAGGACTTTATAGCAATCAGCCCCAGCATTTT
CAWSVGLYSNQPQHF
>.|TRBV6-6|.|TRBJ1-6
TGTGCCAGCAGTTACACAGATTCACCCCTCCACTTT
CASSYTDSPLHF
>once|TRBV6-5|.|TRBJ1-1
TGTGCCAGCAGAGCCCGCGACAGAGCTGAAGCTTTCTTT
CASRARDRAEAFF
>.|TRBV14|.|TRBJ1-5
TGTGCCAGCAGCCAAGATCGGAGGGAGGGGAATCAGCCCCAGCATTTT
CASSQDRREGNQPQHF
>.|TRBV4-3|TRBD2|TRBJ2-1
TGCGCCAGCAGCGGGACTAGTCTGAATGAGCAGTTCTTC
CASSGTSLNEQFF
>.|TRBV5-1|TRBD2|TRBJ2-7
TGCGCCAGCAGCTCCGGACTAGCGGGGGAGGTCTACGAGCAGTACTTC
CASSSGLAGEVYEQYF
>.|TRBV3-1/TRBV3-2|.|TRBJ1-2
TGTGCCAGCAGCCAAATTGAGAGCAACTATGGCTACACCTTC
CASSQIESNYGYTF
>few|TRBV28|.|TRBJ2-1
TGTGCCAGCAGTTTACCTTCGAAGGGGTCCTACAATGAGCAGTTCTTC
CASSLPSKGSYNEQFF
>.|TRBV4-3|.|TRBJ1-3
TGCGCCAGCAGCCAAGAAACGAGGAGGGTACAAGCTGGAAACACCATATATTTT
CASSQETRRVQAGNTIYF
>.|TRBV4-3|TRBD1|TRBJ1-3
TGCGCCAGCAGCCAGGGGACAGGGACTTCCTCTGGAAACACCATATATTTT
CASSQGTGTSSGNTIYF
>.|TRBV30|TRBD1|TRBJ1-2
TGTGCCTGGGCCCAGGGGGTAGCTAACTATGGCTACACCTTC
CAWAQGVANYGYTF
>.|TRBV9|.|TRBJ1-3
TGTGCCAGCAGCGTCGACCCGGGGAATATCTCTGGAAACACCATATATTTT
CASSVDPGNISGNTIYF
>.|TRBV5-1|TRBD1|TRBJ2-5
TGCGCCAGCAGCCCGGGACAGGGACAAGAGACCCAGTACTTC
CASSPGQGQETQYF
>many|TRBV5-5|.|TRBJ2-5
TGTGCCAGCAGCTTGGACTATCAAGAGACCCAGTACTTC
CASSLDYQETQYF
>once|TRBV5-1|TRBD2|TRBJ2-1
TGCGCCAGCAGCTTGGACCCACTAGCGGAGGGGGATGAGCAGTTCTTC
CASSLDPLAEGDEQFF
>.|TRBV9|TRBD2|TRBJ2-3
TGTGCCAGCAGTCCTAGCGGGTTACGCACAGATACGCAGTATTTT
CASSPSGLRTDTQYF
>.|TRBV28|TRBD1|TRBJ1-2
TGTGCCAGCGCGACAGGGGATTATGGCTACACCTTC
CASATGDYGYTF
>.|TRBV6-6|.|TRBJ1-6
TGTGCCAGCAGTTTACAGGGCCCTAATTCACCCCTCCACTTT
CASSLQGPNSPLHF
>.|TRBV5-1|TRBD1|TRBJ1-4
TGCGCCAGCAGCTGGAAGGGGACAGGCGGAGGTGAAAAACTGTTTTTT
CASSWKGTGGGEKLFF
>.|TRBV19|.|TRBJ2-2
TGTGCCAGTAGTCGGACAGTCACCGGGGAGCTGTTTTTT
CASSRTVTGELFF
>.|TRBV4-3|TRBD1|TRBJ1-1
TGCGCCAGCAGCCACCAAGGACAGGGGGCCACTGAAGCTTTCTTT
CASSHQGQGATEAFF
>.|TRBV2|.|TRBJ2-2
TGTGCCAGCAGTGAGGCAGGGGCTAACACCGGGGAGCTGTTTTTT
CASSEAGANTGELFF
>few|TRBV25-1|TRBD2|TRBJ2-7
TGTGCCACCTTAGCGGGGGCCTCCTACGAGCAGTACTTC
CATLAGASYEQYF
>.|TRBV30|TRBD2|TRBJ2-1
TGTGCCTGGAGTGTGGGGATTAGCGGGGGTAACTCCTACAATGAGCAGTTCTTC
CAWSVGISGGNSYNEQFF
>.|TRBV29-1|TRBD2|TRBJ2-7
TGCAGCGTTGGCGGCGGGGGGAGCTCCTACGAGCAGTACTTC
CSVGGGGSSYEQYF
>.|TRBV4-1|TRBD1|TRBJ2-7
TGCGCCAGCAGCCCGGGGACAGGGGGCTCCTACGAGCAGTACTTC
CASSPGTGGSYEQYF
>.|TRBV5-1|.|TRBJ2-1
TGCGCCAGCAGCTCCACTGAGAGCCCCTACAATGAGCAGTTCTTC
CASSSTESPYNEQFF
>.|TRBV4-3|.|TRBJ1-2
TGCGCCAGCAGCCAAGAACAGGGTCGGTATGGCTACACCTTC
CASSQEQGRYGYTF
>.|TRBV6-5|TRBD2|TRBJ2-2
TGTGCCAGCAAAGCGGGGGGCCGGACCGGGGAGCTGTTTTTT
CASKAGGRTGELFF
>once|TRBV7-9|TRBD1|TRBJ1-2
TGTGCCAGCAGCTTAACGACAGGGGATGGCTACACCTTC
CASSLTTGDGYTF
>.|TRBV9|.|TRBJ2-5
TGTGCCAGCAGCCCTAGGGGGGGGGAGGGAAAGACCCAGTACTTC
CASSPRGGEGKTQYF
>.|TRBV3-1/TRBV3-2|.|TRBJ1-2
TGTGCCAGCAGCCCGGGAAGTCCTAGCGCCTATGGCTACACCTTC
CASSPGSPSAYGYTF
>.|TRBV23-1|TRBD1|TRBJ1-6
TGCGCCAGCAGTCGAAGACAGGGCGGTTCACCCCTCCACTTT
CASSRRQGGSPLHF
>.|TRBV30|.|TRBJ1-2
TGTGCCTGGATGGGAGGGTATGGCTACACCTTC
CAWMGGYGYTF
>.|TRBV18|.|TRBJ1-1
TGTGCCAGCTCACCACCTGGTCTCCCAGGTAACACTGAAGCTTTCTTT
CASSPPGLPGNTEAFF
>.|TRBV6-5|TRBD1|TRBJ1-2
TGTGCCAGCAGTTACTTCCGGGACAGGGACGGCTACACCTTC
CASSYFRDRDGYTF
>.|TRBV2|.|TRBJ2-7
TGTGCCAGCTTGGGGCTCTACGAGCAGTACTTC
CASLGLYEQYF
>.|TRBV25-1|TRBD1|TRBJ1-4
TGTGCCAGCAGTGGCAGGGGGCGTGATAATGAAAAACTGTTTTTT
CASSGRGRDNEKLFF
>.|TRBV10-3|TRBD1|TRBJ2-1
TGTGCCATCTCGGGACAGGGGCTTTATGAGCAGTTCTTC
CAISGQGLYEQFF
>.|TRBV24-1|.|TRBJ2-2
TGTGCCACCAGTAACTCCCGAGGGGAGGATTCAGGGGAGCTGTTTTTT
CATSNSRGEDSGELFF
>.|TRBV19|.|TRBJ1-3
TGTGCCAGTAAGAGCCGCTCTGGAAACACCATATATTTT
CASKSRSGNTIYF
>.|TRBV2|TRBD1|TRBJ1-4
TGTGCCAGCAGTGCACAGGGGCCAAGTAATGAAAAACTGTTTTTT
CASSAQGPSNEKLFF
>.|TRBV12-5|TRBD2|TRBJ2-2
TGTGCTAGTGGTCTAGCGGGGGGGGTCACCGGGGAGCTGTTTTTT
CASGLAGGVTGELFF
>.|TRBV7-2|TRBD1|TRBJ2-6
TGTGCCAGCAGCGGAAGGACAGGGGGCCGCTCTGGGGCCAACGTCCTGACTTTC
CASSGRTGGRSGANVLTF
>.|TRBV6-6|.|TRBJ2-7
TGTGCCACCACGTCAGGACAGTCCTACGAGCAGTACTTC
CATTSGQSYEQYF
>.|TRBV6-5|.|TRBJ1-1
TGTGCCAGCGCACGACAGGACTGGACGAACACTGAAGCTTTCTTT
CASARQDWTNTEAFF
>.|TRBV7-6|.|TRBJ1-1
TGTGCCAGCAGCTCAGGGACGGGACTCCGAACTGAAGCTTTCTTT
CASSSGTGLRTEAFF